This T cell receptor beta chain is drawn from a study of blood T cells in healthy people across ages. For the second PCR, which ran for about 7 to 11 cycles, a sample-barcoded 5' primer and a J-beta primer mix were used. TCRdb processed the 5' RACE reads anew with MiXCR; each CDR3 protein has one entry. The data show some 900,000 distinct CDR3 sequences, around 46% seen once. The CDR3 loop spans 14 amino acids. Germline-derived CDR1 and CDR2 are LNHDA and SQIVND (reference sequence). The V and J ends lost 3 bases and 1 base, in that order; junction bases with no gene match: 3. This clonotype turned up a few times.

This chain links TRBV19 with TRBJ2-7; 7 bases are shared with TRBD1. The sample consisted of blood. This TCR was sampled from a man younger than 40 in good health. The CDR3, as DNA: TGTGCCAGTAGTATTGGACAGGCTTCCTACGAGCAGTACTTC. This sequence encodes CASSIGQASYEQYF.